This entry is about one TCR beta chain. TCRdb reprocessed the 5' RACE reads with MiXCR, giving one entry per CDR3 protein. This sample has around 40,000 distinct CDR3 sequences, with 4.5% found just once. The sample originates from a study of T cells of healthy individuals. This clonotype originated in a human donor in good health.

The CDR3 nucleotides are TGCAGCGTGGTGGGGGGGTCAACAGATACGCAGTATTTT. This translates into CSVVGGSTDTQYF. V and J are TRBV29-1 and TRBJ2-3; 7 nucleotides line up with TRBD2. Germline assignment: CDR1 SQVTM and CDR2 ANQGSEA. The CDR3 has 13 amino acids. The trim removed 6 bases at V and 3 bases at J, leaving 6 bases unmatched.